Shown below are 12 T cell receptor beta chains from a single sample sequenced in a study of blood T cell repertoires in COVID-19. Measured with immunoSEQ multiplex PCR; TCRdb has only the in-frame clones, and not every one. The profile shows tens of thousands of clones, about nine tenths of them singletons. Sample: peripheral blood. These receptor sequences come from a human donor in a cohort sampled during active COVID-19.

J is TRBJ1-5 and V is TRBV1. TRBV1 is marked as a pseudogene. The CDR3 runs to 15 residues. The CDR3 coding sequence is TGCACCAGCAGCCAAGGGAGGGGAATCAATCAGCCCCAGCATTTT. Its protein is CTSSQGRGINQPQHF.

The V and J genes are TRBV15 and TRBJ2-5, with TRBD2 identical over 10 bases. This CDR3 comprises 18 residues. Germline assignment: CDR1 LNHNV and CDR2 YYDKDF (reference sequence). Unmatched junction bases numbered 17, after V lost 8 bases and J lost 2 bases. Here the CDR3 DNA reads TGTGCCACCCGACCCTTTAGCGGGAGGCCCGGAGTACAAGAGACCCAGTACTTC. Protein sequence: CATRPFSGRPGVQETQYF.

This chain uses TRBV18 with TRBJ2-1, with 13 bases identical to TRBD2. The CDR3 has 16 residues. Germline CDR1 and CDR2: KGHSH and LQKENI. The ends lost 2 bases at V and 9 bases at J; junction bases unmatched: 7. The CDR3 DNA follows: TGTGCCAGCTCACCAATTGGACTAGCGGGAGCCGGTGAGCAGTTCTTC. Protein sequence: CASSPIGLAGAGEQFF.

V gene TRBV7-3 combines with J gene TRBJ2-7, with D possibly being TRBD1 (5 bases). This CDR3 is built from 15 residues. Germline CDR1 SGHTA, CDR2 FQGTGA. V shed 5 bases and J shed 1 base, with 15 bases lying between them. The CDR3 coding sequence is TGTGCCAGCAGCCCCGGATCCAGGGATTCCTACGAGCAGTACTTC. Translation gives CASSPGSRDSYEQYF.

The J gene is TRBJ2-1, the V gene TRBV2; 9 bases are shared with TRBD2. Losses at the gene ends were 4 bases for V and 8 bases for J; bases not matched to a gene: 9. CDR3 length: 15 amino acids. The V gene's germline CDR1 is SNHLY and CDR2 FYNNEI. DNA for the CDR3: TGTGCCAGCAGTGGGACGGCGGGAGGGGTGGATGAGCAGTTCTTC. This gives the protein CASSGTAGGVDEQFF.

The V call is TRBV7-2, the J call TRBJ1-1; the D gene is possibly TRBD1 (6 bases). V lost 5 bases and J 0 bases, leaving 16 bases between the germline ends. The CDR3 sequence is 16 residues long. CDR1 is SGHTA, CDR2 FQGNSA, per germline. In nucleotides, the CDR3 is TGTGCCAGCAGCCCCGACAGGCCCAAGATGAACACTGAAGCTTTCTTT. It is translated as CASSPDRPKMNTEAFF.

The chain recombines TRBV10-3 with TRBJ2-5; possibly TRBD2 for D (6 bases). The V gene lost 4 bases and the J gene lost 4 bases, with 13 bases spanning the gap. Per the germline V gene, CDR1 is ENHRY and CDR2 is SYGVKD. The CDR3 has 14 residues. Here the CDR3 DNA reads TGTGCCATCAGTGGTTCAACGGGAGTAGAGACCCAGTACTTC. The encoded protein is CAISGSTGVETQYF.

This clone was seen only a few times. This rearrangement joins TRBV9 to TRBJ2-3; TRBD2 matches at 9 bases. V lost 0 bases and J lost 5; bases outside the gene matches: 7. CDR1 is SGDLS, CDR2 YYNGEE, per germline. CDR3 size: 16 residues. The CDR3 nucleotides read TGTGCCAGCAGCGTAGAGGGCGGGAGGGCCGGAGATACGCAGTATTTT. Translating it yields CASSVEGGRAGDTQYF.

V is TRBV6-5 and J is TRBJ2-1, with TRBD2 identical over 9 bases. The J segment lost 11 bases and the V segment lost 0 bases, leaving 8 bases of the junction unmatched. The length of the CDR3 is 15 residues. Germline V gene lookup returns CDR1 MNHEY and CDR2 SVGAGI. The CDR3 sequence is CASSYSRSGGLQQFF. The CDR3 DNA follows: TGTGCCAGCAGTTACTCGCGGAGCGGGGGGTTGCAGCAGTTCTTC.

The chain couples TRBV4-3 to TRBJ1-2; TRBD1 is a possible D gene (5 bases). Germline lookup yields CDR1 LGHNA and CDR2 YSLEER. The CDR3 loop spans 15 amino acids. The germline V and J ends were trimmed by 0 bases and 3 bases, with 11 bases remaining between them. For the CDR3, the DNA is TGCGCCAGCAGCCAAGATCTGTCGGGGGACTATGGCTACACCTTC. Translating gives CASSQDLSGDYGYTF.

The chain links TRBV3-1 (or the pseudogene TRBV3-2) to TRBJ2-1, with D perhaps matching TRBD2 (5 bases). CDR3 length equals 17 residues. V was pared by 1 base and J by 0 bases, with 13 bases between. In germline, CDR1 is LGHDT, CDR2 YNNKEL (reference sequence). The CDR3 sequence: CASSQGTGVNSYNEQFF. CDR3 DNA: TGTGCCAGCAGCCAAGGGACTGGGGTGAACTCCTACAATGAGCAGTTCTTC.

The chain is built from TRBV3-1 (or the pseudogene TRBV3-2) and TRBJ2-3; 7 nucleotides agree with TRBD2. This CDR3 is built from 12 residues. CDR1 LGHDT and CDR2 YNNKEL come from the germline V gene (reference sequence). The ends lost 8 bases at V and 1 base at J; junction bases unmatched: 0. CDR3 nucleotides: TGTGCCAGCGGGAGGGGCACAGATACGCAGTATTTT. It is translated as CASGRGTDTQYF.